This TCR beta chain was retrieved from a study of shared clonotypes between healthy human individuals. This clone has only a few counts. Each donor was a Caucasian adult residing in Nashville, Tennessee. CDR1 is SGHTA and CDR2 is FQGNSA in the germline V gene. The CDR3 has 14 amino acids. V dropped 5 bases and J dropped 2 bases, with 11 bases sitting between them. Genomic DNA of each subset was evenly split across several immunoSEQ plates. About 30,000 T cell genomes, or approximately 200 ng DNA, went into the sorted-subset replicate PCRs. Produced via immunoSEQ multiplex PCR; TCRdb's table is partial and in-frame only. The sample lists hundreds of thousands of clones; approximately 79% were seen once.

Sequenced sample: memory CD4+ T cells sorted from blood. Subset: CD45RA-negative fraction. This TCR came from a young man in good health. V and J are TRBV7-2 and TRBJ2-3; perhaps TRBD1 as D (6 bases). The CDR3 DNA follows: TGTGCCAGCAGCCAACAGGGCGCCACAGATACGCAGTATTTT. Translation gives CASSQQGATDTQYF.